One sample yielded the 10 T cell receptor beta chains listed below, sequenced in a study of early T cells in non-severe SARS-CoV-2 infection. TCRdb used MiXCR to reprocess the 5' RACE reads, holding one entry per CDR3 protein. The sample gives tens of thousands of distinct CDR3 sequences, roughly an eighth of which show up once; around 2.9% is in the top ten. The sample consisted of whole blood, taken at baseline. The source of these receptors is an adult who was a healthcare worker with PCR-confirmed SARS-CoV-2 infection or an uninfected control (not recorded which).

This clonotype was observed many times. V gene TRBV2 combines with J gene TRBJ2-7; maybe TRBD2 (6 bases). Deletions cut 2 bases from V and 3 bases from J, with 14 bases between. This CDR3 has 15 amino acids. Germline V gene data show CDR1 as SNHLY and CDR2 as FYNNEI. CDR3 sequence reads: CASSESGGPYYEQYF. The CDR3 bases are TGTGCCAGCAGTGAATCCGGAGGGCCATACTACGAGCAGTACTTC.

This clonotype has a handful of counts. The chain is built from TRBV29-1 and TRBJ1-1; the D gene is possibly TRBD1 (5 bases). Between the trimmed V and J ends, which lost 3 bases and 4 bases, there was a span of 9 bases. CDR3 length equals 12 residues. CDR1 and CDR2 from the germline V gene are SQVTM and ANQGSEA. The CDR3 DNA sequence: TGCAGCGTTGAGAGTGGGGGCACTGAAGCTTTCTTT. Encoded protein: CSVESGGTEAFF. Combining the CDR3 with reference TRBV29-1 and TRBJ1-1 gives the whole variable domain SAVISQKPSRDICQRGTSLTIQCQVDSQVTMMFWYRQQPGQSLTLIATANQGSEATYESGFVIDKFPISRPNLTFSTLTVSNMSPEDSSIYLCSVESGGTEAFFGQGTRLTVV.

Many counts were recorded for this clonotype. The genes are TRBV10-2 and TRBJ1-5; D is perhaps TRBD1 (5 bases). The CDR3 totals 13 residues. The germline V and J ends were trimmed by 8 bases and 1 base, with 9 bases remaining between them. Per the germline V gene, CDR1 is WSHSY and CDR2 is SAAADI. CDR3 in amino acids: CASLAGSNQPQHF. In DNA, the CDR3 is TGCGCCAGCCTCGCAGGGAGCAATCAGCCCCAGCATTTT.

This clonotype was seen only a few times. The CDR3 loop is CASSLVGRENTEAFF. Here the CDR3 DNA reads TGTGCCAGCAGCTTGGTTGGCAGGGAGAACACTGAAGCTTTCTTT. The V gene is TRBV5-6, the J gene TRBJ1-1; maybe TRBD1 (5 bases). Germline V CDR1 and CDR2: SGHDT, YYEEEE. The V and J ends lost 0 bases and 1 base respectively, with 10 bases between them. This CDR3 comprises 15 residues.

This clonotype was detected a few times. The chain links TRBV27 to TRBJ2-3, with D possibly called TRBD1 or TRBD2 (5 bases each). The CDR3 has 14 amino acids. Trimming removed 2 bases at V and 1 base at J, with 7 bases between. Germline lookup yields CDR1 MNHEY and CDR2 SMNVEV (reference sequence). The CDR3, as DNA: TGTGCCAGCAGTTTAGGGACCCGCACAGATACGCAGTATTTT. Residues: CASSLGTRTDTQYF.

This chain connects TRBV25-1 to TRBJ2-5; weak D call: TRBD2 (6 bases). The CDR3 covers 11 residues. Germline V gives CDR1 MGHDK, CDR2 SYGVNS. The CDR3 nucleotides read TGTGCTACGGCGGGGAAAGAGACCCAGTACTTC. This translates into CATAGKETQYF.

CDR3 protein: CASSLNQNQPQHF. The CDR3 nucleotides are TGTGCCAGCAGTTTGAACCAAAATCAGCCCCAGCATTTT. This sequence joins TRBV12-3 or TRBV12-4 and TRBJ1-5; D not certain. The CDR3 covers 13 residues. V lost 3 bases and J 4 bases, leaving 7 bases between the germline ends.

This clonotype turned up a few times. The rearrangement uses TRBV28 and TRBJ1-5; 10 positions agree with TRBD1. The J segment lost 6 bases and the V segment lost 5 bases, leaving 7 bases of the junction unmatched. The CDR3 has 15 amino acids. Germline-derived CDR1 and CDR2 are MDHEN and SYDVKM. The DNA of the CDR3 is TGTGCCAGCAGTCCGCGGACAGGGGGGAGTCAGCCCCAGCATTTT. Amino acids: CASSPRTGGSQPQHF.

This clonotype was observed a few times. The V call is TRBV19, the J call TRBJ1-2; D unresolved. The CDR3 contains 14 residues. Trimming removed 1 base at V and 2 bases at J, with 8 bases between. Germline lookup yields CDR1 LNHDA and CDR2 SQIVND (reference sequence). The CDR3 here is CASSIGRKNYGYTF. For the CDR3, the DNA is TGTGCCAGTAGTATAGGGAGGAAGAACTATGGCTACACCTTC.

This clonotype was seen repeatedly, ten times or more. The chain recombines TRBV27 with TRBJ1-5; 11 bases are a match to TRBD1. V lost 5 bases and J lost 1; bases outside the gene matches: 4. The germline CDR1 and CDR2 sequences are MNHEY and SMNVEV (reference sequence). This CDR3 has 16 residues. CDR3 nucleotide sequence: TGTGCCAGCAGTCACCGGGACAGGGGGAGCAATCAGCCCCAGCATTTT. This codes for CASSHRDRGSNQPQHF.